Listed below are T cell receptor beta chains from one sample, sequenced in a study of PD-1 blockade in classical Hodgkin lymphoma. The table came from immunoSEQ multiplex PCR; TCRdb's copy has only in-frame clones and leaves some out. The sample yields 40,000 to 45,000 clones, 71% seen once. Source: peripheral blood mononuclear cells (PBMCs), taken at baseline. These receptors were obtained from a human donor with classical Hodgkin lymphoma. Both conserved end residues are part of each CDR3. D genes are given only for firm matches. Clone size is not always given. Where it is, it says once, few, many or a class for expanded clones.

CASSPLHAVYGYTF TGTGCCAGCTCGCCCCTTCATGCCGTTTATGGCTACACCTTC TRBJ1-2 TRBV28 . .
CASSYYSLGQETQYF TGTGCCAGCAGTTACTATTCATTAGGCCAAGAGACCCAGTACTTC TRBJ2-5 TRBV6-6 . .
CASSDRQFTEAFF TGTGCCAGCAGCGACAGACAGTTCACTGAAGCTTTCTTT TRBJ1-1 TRBV5-4 . .
CASSAPGGREAFF TGTGCCAGCAGCGCGCCAGGGGGGCGTGAAGCTTTCTTT TRBJ1-1 TRBV9 few TRBD1
CASSSRQRVPYNEQFF TGTGCCAGCAGCTCACGACAAAGGGTTCCCTACAATGAGCAGTTCTTC TRBJ2-1 TRBV13 . .
CASSPEQRPGGDYGYTF TGTGCCAGCAGCCCCGAACAGCGCCCTGGGGGTGACTATGGCTACACCTTC TRBJ1-2 TRBV7-2 . .
CASSQDWDLNSPLHF TGCGCCAGCAGCCAAGACTGGGACCTCAATTCACCCCTCCACTTT TRBJ1-6 TRBV4-3 . .
CASRSRDGNPEAFF TGTGCCAGCAGGTCCCGGGACGGCAATCCAGAAGCTTTCTTT TRBJ1-1 TRBV7-3 . .
CASSQGQFSLGEKLFF TGTGCCAGCAGCCAAGGACAATTCTCTTTAGGTGAAAAACTGTTTTTT TRBJ1-4 TRBV4-2 . .
CASSVAGGTGAREQYF TGTGCCAGCAGCGTAGCCGGGGGGACAGGGGCGAGGGAGCAGTACTTC TRBJ2-7 TRBV9 . TRBD1
CASSSLTGARGANVLTF TGTGCCAGCAGCTCCTTGACCGGGGCACGTGGGGCCAACGTCCTGACTTTC TRBJ2-6 TRBV11-2 . .
CASSLAAGPVGYTF TGCGCCAGCAGCTTGGCCGCGGGGCCGGTTGGCTACACCTTC TRBJ1-2 TRBV5-1 . .
CASSMDRGTGELFF TGTGCCAGCAGTATGGACAGGGGGACCGGGGAGCTGTTTTTT TRBJ2-2 TRBV27 few TRBD1